A single sample is the source of the 11 T cell receptor beta chains below, sequenced in a study of cytomegalovirus exposure and HLA in healthy donors. Profiled with immunoSEQ multiplex PCR; TCRdb holds only in-frame clones, not every one. In the table there are some 150,000 clones, about 89% of which are singletons. The sample consisted of PBMCs. The receptor set was obtained from a man between 18 and 35 years old in good health and CMV-seropositive.

This clone was picked up a small number of times. This chain connects TRBV6-4 to TRBJ2-1, with TRBD2 matching 8 bases. This CDR3 is 15 amino acids long. Germline trimming cut 4 bases from V and 7 bases from J; bases unmatched to any gene: 9. In germline, CDR1 is MRHNA, CDR2 SNTAGT. The CDR3 reads CASSVTSGSSNEQFF. The CDR3 DNA reads as TGTGCCAGCAGTGTCACCAGCGGGAGTAGTAATGAGCAGTTCTTC.

The gene calls are TRBV7-3 and TRBJ2-1; 8 bases fit TRBD2. The CDR3 loop spans 16 amino acids. Germline CDR1 is SGHTA and CDR2 is FQGTGA. After removal of 1 base from V and 8 bases from J, the junction contained 10 bases not matched to a gene. The CDR3 is CASSLMTGGPGDEQFF. The CDR3 coding sequence is TGTGCCAGCAGCTTAATGACGGGGGGGCCAGGTGATGAGCAGTTCTTC.

The gene calls are TRBV30 and TRBJ2-7; TRBD2 might be the D (5 bases). Trimming removed 2 bases at V and 5 bases at J, with 10 bases between. This CDR3 spans 12 amino acids. CDR1 is GTSNPN, CDR2 SVGIG, per germline (reference sequence). This chain's CDR3 is CAWSLGDDEQYF. The CDR3, as DNA: TGTGCCTGGAGTTTGGGAGATGACGAGCAGTACTTC.

This chain's CDR3 is CAGHRGSNTEAFF. CDR3 nucleotide sequence: TGTGCCGGCCACAGGGGGTCTAACACTGAAGCTTTCTTT. V usage is TRBV2 and J usage is TRBJ1-1; 8 nucleotides match TRBD1. V lost 11 bases, J lost 2 bases, and 7 bases stayed unmatched. In germline, CDR1 is SNHLY, CDR2 FYNNEI. The CDR3 spans 13 residues.

This chain links TRBV2 with TRBJ1-2, with 11 bases that match TRBD1. There are 16 residues in the CDR3. Germline V CDR1 and CDR2: SNHLY, FYNNEI. After removal of 3 bases from V and 4 bases from J, the junction contained 7 bases not matched to a gene. CDR3 loop: CASSDRTGGLVYGYTF. The CDR3 nucleotides are TGTGCCAGCAGTGACCGGACAGGGGGCTTAGTCTATGGCTACACCTTC.

This clone occurred a few times. The V and J genes are TRBV28 and TRBJ1-2, with a possible D match to TRBD1 (6 bases). Germline V gene sequence: CDR1 MDHEN, CDR2 SYDVKM. V was trimmed by 5 bases and J by 6 bases, leaving 16 bases between them. CDR3 size: 14 residues. CDR3 residues: CASSMGGRVDGYTF. The CDR3 DNA reads TGTGCCAGCAGTATGGGGGGGCGAGTGGATGGCTACACCTTC.

J is TRBJ2-1 and V is TRBV25-1; TRBD2 agrees at 9 bases. This CDR3 region has 17 residues. CDR1 is MGHDK and CDR2 is SYGVNS in the germline V gene. Germline trimming cut 0 bases from V and 2 bases from J; bases unmatched to any gene: 5. The CDR3 DNA follows: TGTGCCAGCAGTGAATATCCCCTAGCGGGACCCTACAATGAGCAGTTCTTC. It specifies CASSEYPLAGPYNEQFF.

V is TRBV29-1 and J is TRBJ2-3; TRBD2 agrees at 11 bases. Per germline, CDR1 SQVTM and CDR2 ANQGSEA. Unmatched junction bases numbered 0, after V lost 0 bases and J lost 4 bases. The CDR3 covers 14 residues. The CDR3: CSVEELAGADTQYF. The CDR3 DNA sequence: TGCAGCGTTGAAGAACTAGCGGGAGCAGATACGCAGTATTTT.

This rearrangement joins TRBV9 to TRBJ2-7; 11 nucleotides match TRBD2. Germline trimming cut 4 bases from V and 0 bases from J; bases unmatched to any gene: 3. Germline lookup yields CDR1 SGDLS and CDR2 YYNGEE. This CDR3 is 15 amino acids long. This CDR3 reads CASSTSGSHSYEQYF. In DNA, the CDR3 is TGTGCCAGCAGCACTAGCGGGAGCCACTCCTACGAGCAGTACTTC.

DNA for the CDR3: TGTGCCAGCAGCCGGGGAGAAGGGGGCTACACCTTC. Amino acids: CASSRGEGGYTF. This chain connects TRBV27 to TRBJ1-2; D ambiguous. This CDR3 region has 12 residues. Germline V gene lookup returns CDR1 MNHEY and CDR2 SMNVEV (reference sequence). The ends were cut back, 6 bases at V and 8 bases at J, with 13 bases in the middle.

This clone was picked up a small number of times. The V call is TRBV10-3, the J call TRBJ1-5; D is undetermined. This CDR3 comprises 15 residues. Germline V gene lookup returns CDR1 ENHRY and CDR2 SYGVKD. Trimming shortened V by 3 bases and J by 0 bases, and 9 bases separated the two germline ends. CDR3 amino acids: CAISDPGYSNQPQHF. CDR3 nucleotides: TGTGCCATCAGTGACCCAGGTTATAGCAATCAGCCCCAGCATTTT.